This TCR beta chain was found in a study of cytomegalovirus exposure and HLA in healthy donors. Study overall: An early data release held tens of millions of unique TCRs from HLA-typed donors. Study results and caveats: Sequencing artifact likely explains a cluster of highly shared sequence variants. In a later analysis, most CMV-associated TCR beta chains appeared HLA-restricted.

This CDR3 contains 14 residues. After removal of 8 bases from V and 2 bases from J, the junction contained 8 bases not matched to a gene. In germline, CDR1 is MDHEN, CDR2 SYDVKM. Healthy bone marrow donors made up the cohort. This PCR relied on a set of 60 Vbeta primers and 13 Jbeta primers. The protocol was immunoSEQ multiplex PCR, while the TCRdb copy is restricted to in-frame clones and leaves out a portion. The data show 150,000 to 200,000 clones, around 80% seen once. Turning to this clone: Its matching antigen is unknown.

Sequenced material: PBMCs. The source is a man younger than 35 in good health and CMV-seronegative. The chain joins TRBV28 to TRBJ1-1; 7 bases map to TRBD1. In DNA, the CDR3 is TGTGCCAGCTCCTCGGGACAGATAAACACTGAAGCTTTCTTT. It translates to CASSSGQINTEAFF.